A single sample gave rise to the 30 T cell receptor beta chains below, sequenced in a study of spatial heterogeneity in lung cancer. MiXCR was run by TCRdb on the 5' RACE reads, yielding one entry per CDR3 protein. The sample has 7,000 or so distinct CDR3 sequences, 4.5% to 7% seen once. Stated time point: sample taken at primary tumor resection. Tumor, nontumor lung or frozen PBMC supplied whole RNA, sequenced without sorting. The material sequenced was normal lung tissue next to the tumor, taken at surgery. The receptors stem from a female donor with early-stage non-small cell lung cancer.

This clonotype is labeled as medium-sized. This beta chain is an off-target read within a library intended for alpha chains, so its frequency means little. This chain uses TRBV15 with TRBJ2-1; D is tentatively TRBD1 or TRBD2 (6 bases each). Germline V gives CDR1 LNHNV, CDR2 YYDKDF (reference sequence). The CDR3 loop spans 15 amino acids. V lost 0 bases and J 6 bases, leaving 12 bases between the germline ends. The CDR3 is CATSRDSEGGNEQFF. CDR3 nucleotides: TGTGCCACCAGCAGAGATTCTGAGGGGGGCAATGAGCAGTTCTTC. The entire variable domain, with the rest obtained from reference TRBV15 and TRBJ2-1, is as follows: DAMVIQNPRYQVTQFGKPVTLSCSQTLNHNVMYWYQQKSSQAPKLLFHYYDKDFNNEADTPDNFQSRRPNTSFCFLDIRSPGLGDTAMYLCATSRDSEGGNEQFFGPGTRLTVL.

This clonotype was recorded many times. Being off target in a library aimed at alpha chains, this beta chain has a size of little meaning. The CDR3 region is CASSFNEATQYF. The CDR3 region has the DNA TGTGCCAGCAGCTTCAATGAGGCGACCCAGTACTTC. The chain links TRBV7-9 to TRBJ2-5, with no clear D. The CDR3 has 12 residues. With 3 bases removed from V and 7 bases from J, the gap between germline ends came to 9 bases. CDR1 SEHNR and CDR2 FQNEAQ come from the germline V gene (reference sequence).

This clonotype rates as medium-sized. For a library built for alpha chains, this beta chain is a stray read; little rests on its size. The chain carries TRBV4-1 and TRBJ2-5, with 12 bases aligning to TRBD2. Germline V lookup: CDR1 MGHRA, CDR2 YSYEKL. After removal of 7 bases from V and 4 bases from J, the junction contained 7 bases not matched to a gene. This CDR3 has 15 residues. The CDR3 is CASTRTGLAGETQYF. For the CDR3, the DNA is TGCGCCAGCACTCGTACGGGACTAGCGGGAGAGACCCAGTACTTC.

This clonotype has a count of ten or more. The library was built for alpha chains, so this beta chain is an off-target read and its size means little. The CDR3 DNA reads TGTGCCACCAGTGACGTTAGCGGGAGGGCCTACAATGAGCAGTTCTTC. This sequence encodes CATSDVSGRAYNEQFF. The genes are TRBV24-1 and TRBJ2-1; 11 bases map to TRBD2. Trimming at V came to 4 bases and at J to 2 bases, leaving 3 bases not matched to a gene. The CDR3 runs 16 residues. The germline V gene has CDR1 KGHDR and CDR2 SFDVKD.

With respect to this clonotype: Found in a library prepared for alpha chains, this beta chain is an off-target read, and its abundance has little meaning. J is TRBJ1-5 and V is TRBV18; D possibly corresponds to TRBD1 (6 bases). The CDR3 covers 15 residues. The germline V and J ends were trimmed by 3 bases and 6 bases, with 15 bases remaining between them. Germline values: CDR1 KGHSH, CDR2 LQKENI. The CDR3 DNA follows: TGTGCCAGCTCACCCAAGGTGGGGGCAGGTCAGCCCCAGCATTTT. Its translation: CASSPKVGAGQPQHF. The full variable domain, rest sourced from reference TRBV18 and TRBJ1-5, is NAGVMQNPRHLVRRRGQEARLRCSPMKGHSHVYWYRQLPEEGLKFMVYLQKENIIDESGMPKERFSAEFPKEGPSILRIQQVVRGDSAAYFCASSPKVGAGQPQHFGDGTRLSIL.

This clonotype ranks as medium-sized. With the library built for alpha chains, this beta chain is off target and its frequency is not meaningful. The genes are TRBV28 and TRBJ1-4, with D perhaps matching TRBD1 (5 bases). The CDR3 covers 13 residues. In germline, CDR1 is MDHEN, CDR2 SYDVKM. Between the trimmed V and J ends, which lost 6 bases and 8 bases, there was a span of 13 bases. CDR3 sequence reads: CASRNGQQEKLFF. CDR3 in DNA: TGTGCCAGCAGAAACGGACAACAAGAAAAACTGTTTTTT.

This clonotype is medium-sized (0.01 to 0.1%) in the sample. This beta chain slipped into a library made for alpha chains as a stray read, so its size is not meaningful. This chain joins TRBV7-3 and TRBJ2-5; D remains ambiguous. The CDR3 length is 14 residues. The ends were cut back, 2 bases at V and 1 base at J, with 8 bases in the middle. CDR1 and CDR2 (germline): SGHTA, FQGTGA. The CDR3 spells CASSLLGSQETQYF. The CDR3 bases are TGTGCCAGCAGCTTATTGGGCAGCCAAGAGACCCAGTACTTC.

Judged by abundance, this clonotype is medium-sized (0.01 to 0.1%). A library made for alpha chains picked up this beta chain off target, so its size means little. The rearrangement uses TRBV20-1 and TRBJ2-1, with TRBD2 matching 11 bases. There are 15 residues in the CDR3. Trimming cost V 6 bases and J 3 bases; bases outside gene matches: 7. Germline V gives CDR1 DFQATT, CDR2 SNEGSKA (reference sequence). As DNA, the CDR3 is TGCAGTGCCCGGACTAGCGGGTCTTACTACAATGAGCAGTTCTTC. This sequence encodes CSARTSGSYYNEQFF.

The sample holds a few counts of this clonotype. The library was prepared for alpha chains; this beta chain is a stray read, so its frequency means little. The chain joins TRBV7-2 to TRBJ2-3; 8 nucleotides match TRBD2. V trimming: 5 bases; J trimming: 5 bases; junction bases outside the gene matches: 9. Germline CDR1 SGHTA, CDR2 FQGNSA. The CDR3 has 15 residues. CDR3 nucleotides: TGTGCCAGCAGCCGCCCGACGCTAGCGGGAGATACGCAGTATTTT. It yields the protein CASSRPTLAGDTQYF.

This clonotype was picked up many times. The library was designed around alpha chains, so this beta chain is a stray read whose abundance carries little weight. CDR3 protein: CASSRRDRGPTGELFF. CDR3 sequence (DNA): TGTGCCAGCAGCCGTCGGGACAGGGGACCCACCGGGGAGCTGTTTTTT. The rearrangement joins TRBV5-4 to TRBJ2-2; 10 nucleotides align to TRBD1. Germline values: CDR1 SGHNT, CDR2 YYREEE (reference sequence). The V and J ends lost 4 bases and 4 bases, in that order; junction bases with no gene match: 7. This CDR3 contains 16 residues.

This clonotype was seen a few times. One junction end does not reproduce the germline sequence, and a read error may be involved. With the library built for alpha chains, this beta chain is off target and its frequency is not meaningful. The V and J genes are TRBV3-1 and TRBJ2-3; TRBD2 is a possible D gene (5 bases). The germline gives CDR1 LGHDT, CDR2 YNNKEL (reference sequence). The CDR3 length is 14 residues. The CDR3: CVSSYRLSGDTQYF. CDR3 DNA: TGTGTCAGCAGCTACAGACTCAGCGGAGATACGCAGTATTTT.

This clonotype qualifies as medium-sized. This beta chain lies outside the target of a library built for alpha chains; its clone size means little. The rearrangement links TRBV4-1 to TRBJ2-5; TRBD2 matches 7 bases. V lost 3 bases to trimming and J lost 2 bases; unmatched junction nucleotides: 9. Germline assignment: CDR1 MGHRA and CDR2 YSYEKL. This CDR3 comprises 16 residues. For the CDR3, the DNA is TGCGCCAGCAGCCAGCTTGGACTAGGGCTACAAGAGACCCAGTACTTC. It encodes CASSQLGLGLQETQYF.

By share of the sample, this clonotype is medium-sized. This beta chain is a stray read from a library made for alpha chains; its abundance is not meaningful. The chain links TRBV20-1 to TRBJ2-7; 10 positions agree with TRBD1. This CDR3 has 14 amino acids. J lost 5 bases, V lost 3 bases, and 7 bases had no gene match. CDR1 and CDR2 (germline): DFQATT, SNEGSKA (reference sequence). Here the CDR3 DNA reads TGCAGTGCTAGGAGACAGGGGGCGCAGGACGAGCAGTACTTC. Its protein product is CSARRQGAQDEQYF.

By proportion, this clonotype is medium-sized (0.01 to 0.1%). This beta chain is an unintended read in a library built for alpha chains; its size means little. The chain joins TRBV12-3 or TRBV12-4 to TRBJ2-1; 8 bases align to TRBD2. This CDR3 comprises 14 residues. V was pared by 5 bases and J by 8 bases, with 8 bases of the junction left unmatched. The CDR3 sequence: CASSHGTRIDEQFF. The CDR3 bases are TGTGCCAGCAGTCACGGGACTAGGATTGATGAGCAGTTCTTC.

Worth noting for this clonotype: This beta chain is off target for a library built for alpha chains, so its abundance means little. The gene calls are TRBV5-1 and TRBJ2-2, with 12 bases matching TRBD2. Germline lookup yields CDR1 SGHRS and CDR2 YFSETQ. J lost 5 bases, V lost 0 bases, and 2 bases had no gene match. This CDR3 comprises 16 residues. CDR3 nucleotide sequence: TGCGCCAGCAGCTTGGGGACTAGCGGGAAAACCGGGGAGCTGTTTTTT. This gives the protein CASSLGTSGKTGELFF.

This clonotype was counted ten times or more. Found in a library prepared for alpha chains, this beta chain is an off-target read, and its abundance has little meaning. V and J are TRBV2 and TRBJ2-7; 8 nucleotides match TRBD2. Germline CDR1 is SNHLY and CDR2 is FYNNEI. V was clipped by 2 bases and J by 3 bases; unmatched bases: 3. The CDR3 consists of 14 residues. The CDR3 nucleotides read TGTGCCAGCAGTGAACTAGCGGGCTTCTACGAGCAGTACTTC. Translation gives CASSELAGFYEQYF.

This clonotype is classed as medium-sized. This beta chain appears as a stray read in a library generated for alpha chains; its size is not informative. This chain joins TRBV24-1 and TRBJ2-3, with 7 bases matching TRBD1. The CDR3 is made up of 16 amino acids. The germline gives CDR1 KGHDR, CDR2 SFDVKD. Trimming removed 4 bases from V and 1 base from J; junction bases left unmatched: 7. The DNA of the CDR3 is TGTGCCACCAGTGACGACAGGGAAGGAGGCACAGATACGCAGTATTTT. Its protein product is CATSDDREGGTDTQYF.

This clonotype was detected ten times or more. In a library made to pick up alpha chains, this beta chain is a stray read with a size that means little. V is TRBV9 and J is TRBJ1-4, with 12 positions matching TRBD1. Germline V lookup: CDR1 SGDLS, CDR2 YYNGEE. V trimming: 4 bases; J trimming: 8 bases; junction bases outside the gene matches: 6. The CDR3 is 15 amino acids. This CDR3 reads CASSKGQGAGEKLFF. The CDR3 nucleotides are TGTGCCAGCAGCAAGGGACAGGGGGCAGGAGAAAAACTGTTTTTT.

This clonotype is labeled as medium-sized (0.01 to 0.1%). This beta chain lies outside the target of a library built for alpha chains; its clone size means little. The CDR3 coding sequence is TGTGCCAGCAGCTTATACGGCAGGACCACCGGGGAGCTGTTTTTT. Its protein product is CASSLYGRTTGELFF. The rearrangement links TRBV7-2 to TRBJ2-2, with no clear D. Germline lookup yields CDR1 SGHTA and CDR2 FQGNSA. The CDR3 length is 15 residues. Trimming removed 2 bases from V and 4 bases from J, with 11 bases in between.

This clonotype is medium-sized in the sample. This beta chain is a stray read from a library made for alpha chains; its abundance is not meaningful. The gene calls are TRBV7-3 and TRBJ2-1; D unclear. The CDR3 sequence is 15 residues long. Trimming took 1 base from V and 4 from J, leaving 11 bases between them. Germline CDR1 SGHTA, CDR2 FQGTGA. CDR3 residues: CASSLNADLYNEQFF. The CDR3 DNA follows: TGTGCCAGCAGCTTAAATGCAGATTTATACAATGAGCAGTTCTTC. Drawing the rest from reference TRBV7-3 and TRBJ2-1, the complete variable domain is GAGVSQTPSNKVTEKGKYVELRCDPISGHTALYWYRQSLGQGPEFLIYFQGTGAADDSGLPNDRFFAVRPEGSVSTLKIQRTERGDSAVYLCASSLNADLYNEQFFGPGTRLTVL.

Relative to its sample, this clonotype is medium-sized. This beta chain slipped into a library made for alpha chains as a stray read, so its size is not meaningful. V usage is TRBV29-1 and J usage is TRBJ2-2; TRBD1 agrees at 10 bases. Germline-derived CDR1 and CDR2 are SQVTM and ANQGSEA. V trimming: 6 bases; J trimming: 6 bases; junction bases outside the gene matches: 7. The CDR3 is 14 residues long. The CDR3 sequence: CSVPGTGVSGELFF. In nucleotides, the CDR3 is TGCAGCGTGCCCGGGACAGGGGTATCCGGGGAGCTGTTTTTT.

This clonotype was found many times. In a library made to pick up alpha chains, this beta chain is a stray read with a size that means little. The chain recombines TRBV30 with TRBJ1-2, with a possible D match to TRBD1 (6 bases). Germline CDR1 reads GTSNPN; CDR2 reads SVGIG (reference sequence). V shed 3 bases and J shed 1 base, with 9 bases lying between them. The CDR3 runs to 13 residues. The CDR3 protein is CAWREDSNYGYTF. The CDR3 nucleotides read TGTGCCTGGAGGGAGGACAGTAACTATGGCTACACCTTC.

This clonotype came up a few times. This beta chain turned up in a library designed for alpha chains; as an off-target read, its abundance says little. V is TRBV7-9 and J is TRBJ1-2; the D is unclear. The CDR3 has 14 residues. Trimming cost V 5 bases and J 3 bases, with 13 bases left between them. CDR1 is SEHNR and CDR2 is FQNEAQ in the germline V gene (reference sequence). CDR3 sequence: CASSRQTSYYGYTF. DNA for the CDR3: TGTGCCAGCAGCCGCCAGACCTCATACTATGGCTACACCTTC.

This clonotype was seen many times. Because this beta chain is a stray read in a library intended to capture alpha chains, its abundance should not be given much weight. The chain uses TRBV7-3 and TRBJ2-3, with D hard to call. Germline-derived CDR1 and CDR2 are SGHTA and FQGTGA. The V gene lost 3 bases and the J gene lost 2 bases, with 3 bases spanning the gap. This CDR3 is 12 amino acids long. The CDR3 nucleotides are TGTGCCAGCAGCTTCCCCACAGATACGCAGTATTTT. Amino acids: CASSFPTDTQYF.

This clonotype appeared many times. This beta chain came through as a stray read in a library set up for alpha chains, and its size says little. The rearrangement links TRBV28 to TRBJ2-3; 12 bases fit TRBD1. CDR1 and CDR2 from the germline V gene are MDHEN and SYDVKM. CDR3 length: 17 amino acids. Trimming cost V 5 bases and J 2 bases; bases outside gene matches: 8. The CDR3 sequence: CASSPWDRGRPTDTQYF. Written as DNA, the CDR3 is TGTGCCAGCAGTCCCTGGGACAGGGGGCGCCCCACAGATACGCAGTATTTT.

Judged by abundance, this clonotype is medium-sized (0.01 to 0.1%). As an off-target read in a library built for alpha chains, this beta chain has a frequency of little significance. The gene calls are TRBV11-3 and TRBJ2-5, with D possibly being TRBD1 or TRBD2 (5 bases each). V lost 5 bases to trimming and J lost 3 bases, with 16 bases between them. The germline CDR1 and CDR2 sequences are SGHNT and YENEEA. The CDR3 runs to 15 residues. The CDR3 loop reads CASSRGGRTEETQYF. CDR3 bases: TGTGCCAGCAGCAGGGGCGGGCGGACGGAAGAGACCCAGTACTTC.

This clonotype is medium-sized (0.01 to 0.1%) within its sample. A library prepared for alpha chains yielded this beta chain as an off-target read; its size is of little meaning. The CDR3 is CASSLPGDRGYGDTQYF. The CDR3 DNA is TGTGCCAGCAGCTTGCCGGGGGACAGGGGTTATGGAGATACGCAGTATTTT. The rearrangement links TRBV5-8 to TRBJ2-3, with 10 nucleotides matching TRBD1. CDR3 length equals 17 residues. Germline CDR1 reads SGHTS; CDR2 reads YDEGEE. After removal of 1 base from V and 5 bases from J, the junction contained 10 bases not matched to a gene. The variable domain in full, completed from reference TRBV5-8 and TRBJ2-3, reads EAGVTQSPTHLIKTRGQQATLRCSPISGHTSVYWYQQALGLGLQFLLWYDEGEERNRGNFPPRFSGRQFPNYSSELNVNALELEDSALYLCASSLPGDRGYGDTQYFGPGTRLTVL.

This clonotype was seen more than once but under ten times. In a library made to pick up alpha chains, this beta chain is a stray read with a size that means little. The chain carries TRBV5-5 and TRBJ1-5; TRBD1 is a possible D gene (6 bases). Germline loops: CDR1 SGHKS, CDR2 YYEKEE (reference sequence). Trimming pared 1 base from V and 0 bases from J, leaving 11 bases between. The CDR3 length is 16 residues. As DNA, the CDR3 is TGTGCCAGCAGCTTGCGGCAGGGGATTAGCAATCAGCCCCAGCATTTT. It codes for CASSLRQGISNQPQHF.

Many counts were recorded for this clonotype. The library was built for alpha chains, so this beta chain is an off-target read and its size means little. The CDR3 bases are TGTGCCAGCAGTTTTGGAACGACCGGCCGTGCGCAGTATTTT. Protein: CASSFGTTGRAQYF. The J gene is TRBJ2-3, the V gene TRBV27; D is ambiguous. The V end lost 3 bases, the J end lost 10 bases, and 17 bases lay between the germline ends. The CDR3 contains 14 residues. Germline V gene sequence: CDR1 MNHEY, CDR2 SMNVEV (reference sequence).

Turning to this clonotype: This beta chain represents an off-target read in a library built for alpha chains; its size is of limited meaning. This sequence joins TRBV6-1 and TRBJ2-2; weak D call: TRBD2 (6 bases). Germline-derived CDR1 and CDR2 are MNHNS and SASEGT. Trimming removed 2 bases from V and 7 bases from J, with 11 bases in between. The CDR3 totals 14 residues. The CDR3 sequence is CASSERREGGELFF. The CDR3, as DNA: TGTGCCAGCAGTGAAAGGCGGGAAGGCGGGGAGCTGTTTTTT.